The rows below give T cell receptor beta chains drawn from one sample of a study of shared clonotypes between healthy human individuals. Produced via immunoSEQ multiplex PCR; TCRdb's table is partial and in-frame only. This sample has some 1 million clones, with about 70% found just once. The specimen was memory CD4+ T cells sorted from blood. These receptors were collected from a man between 18 and 29 years old in good health. The CDR3 runs from the conserved cysteine through the conserved F or W. Fields, in order: V gene, D gene, clone size, J gene, CDR3 protein, CDR3 DNA. A D gene is named only where the DNA matches it firmly. For some rows the clone size is stated as once, few or many, or as a class when expanded; others skip it.

TRBV11-3,TRBD2,once,TRBJ2-1,CASSLAGGRKSDEQFF,TGTGCCAGCAGCCTCGCGGGGGGGAGAAAGAGCGATGAGCAGTTCTTC
TRBV5-4,.,.,TRBJ2-7,CASSRGAGVGYEQYF,TGTGCCAGCAGCCGGGGGGCGGGAGTAGGATACGAGCAGTACTTC
TRBV5-6,TRBD1,.,TRBJ2-2,CASSHGQGMHTGELFF,TGTGCCAGCAGCCATGGACAGGGGATGCACACCGGGGAGCTGTTTTTT
TRBV5-1,TRBD1,.,TRBJ1-1,CASSQGAGTEAFF,TGCGCCAGCAGCCAGGGGGCAGGGACTGAAGCTTTCTTT
TRBV5-1,TRBD1,.,TRBJ2-7,CASSPSTGAYEQYF,TGCGCCAGCAGCCCATCGACAGGGGCCTACGAGCAGTACTTC
TRBV12-5,.,.,TRBJ1-5,CASGFEGSNQPQHF,TGTGCTAGTGGTTTTGAGGGGAGCAATCAGCCCCAGCATTTT
TRBV7-3,.,.,TRBJ2-3,CASSRRGWTDTQYF,TGTGCCAGCAGCCGAAGGGGGTGGACAGATACGCAGTATTTT
TRBV19,TRBD1,.,TRBJ1-1,CASSEGRGQTEAFF,TGTGCCAGTAGCGAGGGCAGGGGGCAAACTGAAGCTTTCTTT
TRBV6-7,.,few,TRBJ1-1,CASSYGGGRPRNTEAFF,TGTGCCAGCAGTTACGGTGGGGGGCGCCCCCGGAACACTGAAGCTTTCTTT
TRBV28,.,once,TRBJ2-6,CASGGKGITANVLTF,TGTGCCAGCGGGGGGAAAGGGATTACGGCCAACGTCCTGACTTTC
TRBV6-6,TRBD1,.,TRBJ1-6,CASSYSWDRAISPLHF,TGTGCCAGCAGTTACTCCTGGGACAGGGCGATTTCACCCCTCCACTTT
TRBV5-1,.,.,TRBJ1-2,CASSLGGAGTGYTF,TGCGCCAGCAGCTTGGGAGGGGCTGGAACTGGCTACACCTTC
TRBV14,TRBD1,.,TRBJ2-1,CASRGDRYFNEQFF,TGTGCCAGCAGAGGGGACAGGTATTTCAATGAGCAGTTCTTC
TRBV4-3,.,.,TRBJ1-2,CASSQEWRGYTF,TGCGCCAGCAGCCAAGAATGGAGAGGCTACACCTTC
TRBV6-5,TRBD1,.,TRBJ1-2,CASTEQGALYGYTF,TGTGCCAGCACTGAACAGGGGGCTCTCTATGGCTACACCTTC
TRBV7-9,.,.,TRBJ2-3,CASSQSSTGDTQYF,TGTGCCAGCAGCCAAAGCTCTACGGGGGATACGCAGTATTTT
TRBV6-1,.,.,TRBJ1-1,CASSYPPQTFF,TGTGCCAGCAGTTATCCACCCCAGACTTTCTTT
TRBV5-6,TRBD1,.,TRBJ1-4,CASSAGQLTNEKLFF,TGTGCCAGCAGCGCGGGACAGTTAACTAATGAAAAACTGTTTTTT
TRBV21-1,.,.,TRBJ2-1,CASSKVSRGGNNEQFF,TGTGCCAGCAGCAAAGTCTCGCGGGGGGGGAACAATGAGCAGTTCTTC